This is a list of T cell receptor beta chains from one sample in a study of T cells in Graves' hyperthyroidism and ophthalmopathy. In TCRdb, the multiplex PCR reads were re-called with MiXCR into one record per CDR3 protein. Among about 500,000 distinct CDR3 sequences, 15% to 20% were seen once, and the ten largest hold over 25%. The sequenced material came from blood. These receptors came from a woman aged 25 to 45 with Graves' ophthalmopathy. The CDR3 runs from the conserved cysteine through the conserved F or W. A D gene is named only where the DNA matches it firmly. Some rows have no size entry. The others give once, few or many, or a class for an expanded clone.

TRBV2,many,TRBD2,TRBJ2-1,CASTPLKGLVFNEQFF,TGTGCCAGCACTCCCTTGAAGGGACTAGTCTTCAATGAGCAGTTCTTC
TRBV11-2,many,TRBD2,TRBJ2-2,CASSPQREIRSGELFF,TGTGCCAGCAGCCCACAGCGGGAGATCAGGTCCGGGGAGCTGTTTTTT
TRBV13,many,NA,TRBJ2-3,CASSPAATTSYTQYF,TGTGCCAGCAGCCCAGCCGCGACCACATCATATACGCAGTATTTT
TRBV4-2,many,NA,TRBJ2-7,CASSQVLAAEQYF,TGTGCCAGCAGCCAAGTACTAGCTGCCGAGCAGTACTTC
TRBV10-3,few,TRBD1,TRBJ1-4,CAISEEGTGDHSRKLFF,TGTGCCATCAGTGAGGAAGGGACAGGGGACCACTCAAGGAAACTGTTTTTT
TRBV10-3,NA,TRBD1,TRBJ1-1,CAITGTSQGGSYTEAFF,TGTGCCATCACCGGAACATCACAGGGGGGGAGCTACACTGAAGCTTTCTTT
TRBV2,many,NA,TRBJ1-5,CASSDSGTWQPQHF,TGTGCCAGCAGTGACTCCGGGACGTGGCAGCCCCAGCATTTT
TRBV4-3,few,NA,TRBJ2-1,CASSQPGTPPFDYNEQFF,TGCGCCAGCAGCCAACCCGGGACTCCCCCTTTTGATTACAATGAGCAGTTCTTC
TRBV2,many,NA,TRBJ2-1,CASGKTREGQFF,TGTGCCAGCGGGAAGACTAGAGAGGGGCAGTTCTTC
TRBV6-2/TRBV6-3,few,TRBD2,TRBJ2-7,CASSRPGTSGSSYEQYF,TGTGCCAGCAGCCGCCCCGGGACTAGCGGGAGTAGCTACGAGCAGTACTTC
TRBV19,NA,TRBD1,TRBJ2-6,CASSGTGGSGANVLTF,TGTGCCAGCTCCGGGACAGGCGGGTCTGGGGCCAACGTCCTGACTTTC
TRBV7-2,NA,NA,TRBJ2-1,CASSYTYEQFF,TGTGCCAGCAGCTATACCTACGAGCAGTTCTTC
TRBV4-1,NA,TRBD1,TRBJ2-1,CASSPWTGNSNEQFF,TGCGCCAGCAGCCCCTGGACAGGTAATAGTAATGAGCAGTTCTTC
TRBV28,many,TRBD1,TRBJ1-4,CASSTGGLYEKLFF,TGTGCCAGCAGTACAGGGGGGCTTTACGAAAAACTGTTTTTT
TRBV2,NA,NA,TRBJ1-1,CASSEGGVWRNTEAFF,TGTGCCAGCAGTGAAGGGGGGGTGTGGAGGAATACTGAAGCTTTCTTT
TRBV20-1,NA,TRBD1,TRBJ2-7,CSACRDRLVHEQYF,TGCAGTGCTTGTCGGGACAGGCTAGTTCACGAGCAGTACTTC
TRBV15,many,NA,TRBJ1-2,CATSRDTARDYGYTF,TGTGCCACCAGCAGAGATACCGCTCGAGACTATGGCTACACCTTC
TRBV14,few,NA,TRBJ2-6,CASSQESRWGWIAGANVLTF,TGTGCCAGCAGCCAAGAAAGCCGTTGGGGTTGGATTGCTGGGGCCAACGTCCTGACTTTC
TRBV5-6,many,TRBD1,TRBJ2-7,CASSLGLGGTYEQYF,TGTGCCAGCAGCTTGGGCCTAGGGGGCACCTACGAGCAGTACTTC
TRBV15,few,NA,TRBJ2-5,CATSRDRGGQETQYF,TGTGCCACCAGCAGAGATCGCGGGGGCCAGGAGACCCAGTACTTC
TRBV29-1,many,TRBD2,TRBJ2-3,CSGQLLAGGPDTQYF,TGCAGCGGTCAACTACTAGCGGGAGGCCCAGATACGCAGTATTTT
TRBV28,many,TRBD1,TRBJ1-1,CASSSRQGTLNTEAFF,TGTGCCAGCAGTTCACGACAGGGAACCCTGAACACTGAAGCTTTCTTT
TRBV5-6,few,TRBD2,TRBJ2-5,CASSLPSGSGWETQYF,TGTGCCAGCAGCTTGCCGAGCGGGAGCGGGTGGGAGACCCAGTACTTC
TRBV28,few,NA,TRBJ1-4,CASSSSALGGEKLFF,NA
TRBV12-3/TRBV12-4,NA,TRBD2,TRBJ2-3,CASTKAGGTDTQYF,TGTGCCAGCACTAAAGCGGGGGGCACAGATACGCAGTATTTT
TRBV11-1,NA,TRBD1,TRBJ2-5,CASSLALDRGVETQYF,TGTGCCAGCAGCTTAGCCCTGGACAGGGGAGTTGAGACCCAGTACTTC
TRBV6-1,NA,TRBD2,TRBJ2-3,CASSDWTSGTDTQYF,TGTGCCAGCAGTGACTGGACTAGCGGGACAGATACGCAGTATTTT
TRBV10-2,few,TRBD1,TRBJ2-2,CATETGDTGELFF,TGCGCCACAGAGACAGGGGACACCGGGGAGCTGTTTTTT
TRBV20-1,many,TRBD2,TRBJ2-7,CSARDLLTSGTYEQYF,TGCAGTGCTAGAGATCTCCTGACTAGCGGAACCTACGAGCAGTACTTC
TRBV27,few,NA,TRBJ2-3,CASSLVQQSDTQYF,TGTGCCAGCAGTTTAGTCCAGCAGTCAGATACGCAGTATTTT
TRBV20-1,few,NA,TRBJ2-1,CSARDQRQREFF,TGCAGTGCTAGAGATCAGAGACAACGAGAGTTCTTC
TRBV6-2/TRBV6-3,NA,NA,TRBJ2-2,CASRSSDHTGELFF,TGTGCCAGCAGATCTAGCGACCACACCGGGGAGCTGTTTTTT
TRBV7-2,many,TRBD1,TRBJ2-7,CASSPRDRVSYEQYF,TGTGCCAGCAGCCCGCGGGACAGGGTTAGCTACGAGCAGTACTTC
TRBV11-2,NA,NA,TRBJ2-7,CVSSFGSPQYF,TGTGTCAGCAGCTTCGGGTCCCCGCAGTACTTC
TRBV2,few,NA,TRBJ2-6,CASRVTSGANVLTF,TGTGCCAGCAGGGTGACCTCTGGGGCCAACGTCCTGACTTTC
TRBV4-3,few,NA,TRBJ2-3,CASSQETRDTQYF,TGCGCCAGCAGCCAAGAAACCCGGGATACGCAGTATTTT
TRBV6-5,NA,NA,TRBJ1-6,CASSYSRGGNSPLHF,TGTGCCAGCAGTTACAGCAGGGGCGGGAATTCACCCCTCCACTTT
TRBV5-1,few,NA,TRBJ2-2,CASSLEAENTGELFF,TGCGCCAGCAGCTTGGAGGCAGAGAACACCGGGGAGCTGTTTTTT
TRBV28,few,NA,TRBJ1-6,CASNNDGNSPLHF,TGTGCCAGCAATAACGACGGGAATTCACCCCTCCACTTT
TRBV9,once,TRBD2,TRBJ2-2,CASSGRSGRLSGELFF,TGTGCCAGCAGCGGACGTAGCGGGAGGTTATCCGGGGAGCTGTTTTTT
TRBV20-1,NA,NA,TRBJ2-7,CSARVEATYEQYF,TGCAGTGCTAGAGTCGAGGCAACCTACGAGCAGTACTTC